This T cell receptor beta chain was captured by sequencing in a study of human T cells and chemical hapten exposure. There are 16 residues in the CDR3. In germline, CDR1 is MNHEY, CDR2 SMNVEV (reference sequence). The V end lost 0 bases, the J end lost 0 bases, and 12 bases lay between the germline ends. TCRdb used MiXCR to reprocess the RACE reads, holding one entry per CDR3 protein. The sample consists of over 100,000 distinct CDR3 sequences, over 9% of them appearing once. The sample's time point: patch test 3, about 24 weeks after DPC sensitization. Treatment of the sample: therapeutic diphenylcyclopropenone sensitization with weekly scalp DPC. The authors' total RNA extraction used unfractionated whole blood.

Source: whole blood, taken in connection with sensitization to the hapten diphenylcyclopropenone (DPC). The chain combines TRBV27 with TRBJ2-7, with D unresolved. This clonotype originated in a woman aged 45 to 65 with alopecia areata. Some clones in this sample may be carry-over from other donors' samples. CDR3 loop: CASSLSIERSSYEQYF. CDR3 DNA: TGTGCCAGCAGTTTATCAATTGAGAGATCCTCCTACGAGCAGTACTTC.